This T cell receptor beta chain was captured in a study of T cells in narcolepsy. Study overall: Donors had narcolepsy type 1 or type 2, or were healthy controls.

Whole-study findings and limits: Autoreactive clone sequences were missing from some blood memory CD4+ repertoires.

Produced via immunoSEQ multiplex PCR; TCRdb's table is partial and in-frame only. The sample holds some 30,000 clones, 80% to 90% seen once. With regard to this clone: Its antigen is unknown. The junction departs from germline at one end; a sequencing error may be responsible.

This clonotype originated in a human donor in good health. Sequenced material: memory (CD45RA-) CD4+ T cells from blood.

The CDR3 region is CAGSLGRKNIQYF. The CDR3 nucleotides read TGTGCCGGCAGTTTGGGCAGAAAAAACATTCAGTACTTC. This chain joins TRBV28 and TRBJ2-4; no definite D call. The CDR3 runs to 13 residues. From germline, CDR1 is MDHEN and CDR2 SYDVKM.